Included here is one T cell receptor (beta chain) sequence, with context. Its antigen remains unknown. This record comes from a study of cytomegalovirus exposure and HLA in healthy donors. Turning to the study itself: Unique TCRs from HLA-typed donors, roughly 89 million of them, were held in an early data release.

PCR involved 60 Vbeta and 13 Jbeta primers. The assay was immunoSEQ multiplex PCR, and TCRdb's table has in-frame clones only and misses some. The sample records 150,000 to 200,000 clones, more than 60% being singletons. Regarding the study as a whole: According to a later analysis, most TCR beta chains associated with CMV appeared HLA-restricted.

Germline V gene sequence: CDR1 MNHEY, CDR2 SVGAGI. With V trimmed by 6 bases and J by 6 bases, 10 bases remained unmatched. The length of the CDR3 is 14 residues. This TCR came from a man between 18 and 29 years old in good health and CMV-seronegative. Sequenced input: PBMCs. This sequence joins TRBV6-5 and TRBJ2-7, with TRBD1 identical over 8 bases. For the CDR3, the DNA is TGTGCCAGCAGATCCTTAGGACAGGGCCGCGAGCAGTACTTC. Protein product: CASRSLGQGREQYF.